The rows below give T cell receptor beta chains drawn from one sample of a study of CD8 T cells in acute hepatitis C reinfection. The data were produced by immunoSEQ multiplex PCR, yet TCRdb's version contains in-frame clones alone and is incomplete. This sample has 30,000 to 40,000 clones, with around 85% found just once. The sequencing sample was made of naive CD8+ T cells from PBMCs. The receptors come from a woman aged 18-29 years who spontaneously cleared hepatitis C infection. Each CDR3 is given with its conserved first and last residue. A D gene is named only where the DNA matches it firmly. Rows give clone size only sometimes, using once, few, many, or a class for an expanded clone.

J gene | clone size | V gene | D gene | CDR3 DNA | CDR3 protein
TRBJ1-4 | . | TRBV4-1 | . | TGCGCCAGCAGCCAGGAAGGGGGTCATGAAAAACTGTTTTTT | CASSQEGGHEKLFF
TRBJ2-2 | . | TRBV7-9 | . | TGTGCCAGCAGTCCGAATCCACTTTCCGCAGTAGGTAACACCGGGGAGCTGTTTTTT | CASSPNPLSAVGNTGELFF
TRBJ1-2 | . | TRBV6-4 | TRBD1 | TGTGCCAGCAGTGACTCCGGCTACAGGGGGGGGAGTTATGGCTACACCTTC | CASSDSGYRGGSYGYTF
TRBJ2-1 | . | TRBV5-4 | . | TGTGCCAGCAGCTTCACCTCAGGACGGTTGGGGAATGAGCAGTTCTTC | CASSFTSGRLGNEQFF
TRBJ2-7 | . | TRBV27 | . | TGTGCCAGCAGTTTTGAGGGGGCCTACGAGCAGTACTTC | CASSFEGAYEQYF
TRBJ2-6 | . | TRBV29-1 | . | TGCAGCGTTGAATCGGGGGGCGCTACGCCCAACGTCCTGACTTTC | CSVESGGATPNVLTF
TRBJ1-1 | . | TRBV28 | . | TGTGCCAGCAGTTTGAGTCGCACTGAAGCTTTCTTT | CASSLSRTEAFF
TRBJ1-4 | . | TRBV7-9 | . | TGTGCCAGCAGCTGGGGAGGGAGTGCTAATGAAAAACTGTTTTTT | CASSWGGSANEKLFF
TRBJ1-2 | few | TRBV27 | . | TGTGCCAGCAGTTTAGGGCCAGGGGCAGAAGGCTACACCTTC | CASSLGPGAEGYTF
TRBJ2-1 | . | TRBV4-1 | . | TGCGCCAGCAGCCCAGGGGATAATGAGCAGTTCTTC | CASSPGDNEQFF
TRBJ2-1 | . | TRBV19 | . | TGTGCCAGTAGTATGGTCAGGGATCTTCTGAATGAGCAGTTCTTC | CASSMVRDLLNEQFF
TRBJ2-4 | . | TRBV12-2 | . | TGTGCAAGTCGCGCGATACAGGGTCAGGGGAAAAACATTCAGTACTTC | CASRAIQGQGKNIQYF
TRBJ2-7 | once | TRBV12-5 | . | TGTGCTAGTGGAGACACGAGTAGCTCCTACGAGCAGTACTTC | CASGDTSSSYEQYF
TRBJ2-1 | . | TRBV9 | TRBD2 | TGTGCCAGCAGCCCCTCTAGCGGGGCCTTCTACAATGAGCAGTTCTTC | CASSPSSGAFYNEQFF
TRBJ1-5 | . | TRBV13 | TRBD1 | TGTGCCAGCAGCTTAGGACAGGGGGATCAGCCCCAGCATTTT | CASSLGQGDQPQHF
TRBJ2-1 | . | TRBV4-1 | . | TGCGCCAGCAGGGGCCTTTACAATGAGCAGTTCTTC | CASRGLYNEQFF
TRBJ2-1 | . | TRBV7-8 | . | TGTGCCAGCAGCTTATTTCGAGCCCATGAGCAGTTCTTC | CASSLFRAHEQFF
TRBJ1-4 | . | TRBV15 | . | TGTGCCACCAGCAGAGATTGGGGTAGCACTAATGAAAAACTGTTTTTT | CATSRDWGSTNEKLFF
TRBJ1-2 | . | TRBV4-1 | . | TGCGCCAGCAGCCAAGAGGGTTGGGATGGCTACACCTTC | CASSQEGWDGYTF
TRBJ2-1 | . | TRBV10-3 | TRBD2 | TGTGCCATCAGTGCCCCGACTAGCGGGAGGGCCGAGGTTTACAATGAGCAGTTCTTC | CAISAPTSGRAEVYNEQFF
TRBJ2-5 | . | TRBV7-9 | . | TGTGCCAGCAGCTTACCGGACTGGGGGCGGACAAAAGAGACCCAGTACTTC | CASSLPDWGRTKETQYF
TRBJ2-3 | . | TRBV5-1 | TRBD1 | TGCGCCAGCAGCTTGACAGGGGTAGGCACAGATACGCAGTATTTT | CASSLTGVGTDTQYF
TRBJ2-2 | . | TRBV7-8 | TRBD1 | TGTGCCAGCAGCGAAAGAGCAGGGGGTTCCACCGGGGAGCTGTTTTTT | CASSERAGGSTGELFF
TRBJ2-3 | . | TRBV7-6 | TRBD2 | TGTGCCAGCAGCTTAGCGGCGGGGACTAGCGGGAGGGATACGCAGTATTTT | CASSLAAGTSGRDTQYF
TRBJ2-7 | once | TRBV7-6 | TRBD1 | TGTGCCAGCAGCTTAGAGGGGACAGGGTTTTACGAGCAGTACTTC | CASSLEGTGFYEQYF
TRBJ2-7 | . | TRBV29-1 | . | TGCAGCGTTGAAGTTGACCCACGGGGCTACGAGCAGTACTTC | CSVEVDPRGYEQYF
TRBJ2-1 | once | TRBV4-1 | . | TGCGCCAGCAGCCAATCCGGCAATGAGCAGTTCTTC | CASSQSGNEQFF
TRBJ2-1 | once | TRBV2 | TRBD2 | TGTGCCACACATGGAGGACTAGTTAATGAGCAGTTCTTC | CATHGGLVNEQFF
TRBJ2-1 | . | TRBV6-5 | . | TGTGCCAGCAGCCCCCTTAGAGACTCCTACAATGAGCAGTTCTTC | CASSPLRDSYNEQFF
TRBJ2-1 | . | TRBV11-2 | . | TGTGCCAGCAGCTTAGACAGGGCCAATGAGCAGTTCTTC | CASSLDRANEQFF
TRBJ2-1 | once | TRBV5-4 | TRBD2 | TGTGCCAGCAGCTTTGGGACTAGCTTCAATGAGCAGTTCTTC | CASSFGTSFNEQFF
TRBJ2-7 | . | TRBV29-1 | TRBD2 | TGCAGCGTTTACGTGGGGGGGGACGGCGGAGTCTACGAGCAGTACTTC | CSVYVGGDGGVYEQYF
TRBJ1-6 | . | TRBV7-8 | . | TGTGCCAGCAGCCGGGACTATAATTCACCCCTCCACTTT | CASSRDYNSPLHF
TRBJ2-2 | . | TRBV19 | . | TGTGCCAGTATGGTACGCCAATCGCCCGGGGAGCTGTTTTTT | CASMVRQSPGELFF
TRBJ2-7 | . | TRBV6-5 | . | TGTGCCAGCAGTCGGACGCCTGGCCCCTACGAGCAGTACTTC | CASSRTPGPYEQYF
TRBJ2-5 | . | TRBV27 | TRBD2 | TGTGCCAGCAGTTTAGGGCTAGCGGGGGGCCAAGAGACCCAGTACTTC | CASSLGLAGGQETQYF
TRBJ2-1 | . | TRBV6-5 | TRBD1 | TGTGCCAGCACGCGCACAGGGGGCTACAATGAGCAGTTCTTC | CASTRTGGYNEQFF
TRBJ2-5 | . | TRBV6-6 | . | TGTGCCAGCAGGAAAACTAGTAATTGGGAGACCCAGTACTTC | CASRKTSNWETQYF
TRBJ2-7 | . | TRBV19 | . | TGTGCCAGTAGCCCCGGGACAAGCTCCTACGAGCAGTACTTC | CASSPGTSSYEQYF
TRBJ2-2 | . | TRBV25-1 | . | TGTGCCAGCAGTCCGGGCTTGAACACCGGGGAGCTGTTTTTT | CASSPGLNTGELFF
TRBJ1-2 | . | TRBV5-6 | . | TGTGCCAGCAGCTTGTTCGGGGGCGGCTATGGCTACACCTTC | CASSLFGGGYGYTF
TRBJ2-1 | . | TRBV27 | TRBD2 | TGTGCCAGCAGTCCTCCGGGACTAGCGGAATACAATGAGCAGTTCTTC | CASSPPGLAEYNEQFF
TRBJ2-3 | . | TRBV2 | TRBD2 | TGTGCCAGAGGACTAGCTGACGGGTATTTT | CARGLADGYF
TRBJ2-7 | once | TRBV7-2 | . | TGTGCCAGCAGCTCTTCGGGGACTTTGGACTACGAGCAGTACTTC | CASSSSGTLDYEQYF
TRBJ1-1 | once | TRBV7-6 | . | TGTGCCATCCACAGGGTTGTGAACACTGAAGCTTTCTTT | CAIHRVVNTEAFF
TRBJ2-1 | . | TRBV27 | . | TGTGCCAGCAGTTTAGTTAGAAGTAATGAGCAGTTCTTC | CASSLVRSNEQFF
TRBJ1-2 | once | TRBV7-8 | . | TGTGCCAGCAGCTCGCGGGCGGGGCCCGGTGGGGGCTACACCTTC | CASSSRAGPGGGYTF
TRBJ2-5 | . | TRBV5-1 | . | TGCGCCAGCAGCTTCCAAGAGACCCAGTACTTC | CASSFQETQYF
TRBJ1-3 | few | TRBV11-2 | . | TGTGCCAGCAGCCAGCCTGACTCTGGAAACACCATATATTTT | CASSQPDSGNTIYF